The T cell receptor beta chain under discussion was sequenced for a study of graft-versus-host responses after intestinal transplantation. Study at large: All of the recipients had induction that used anti-thymocyte globulin, then tacrolimus and steroids for around 3 years. Study-wide results and caveats: Investigators detected GvH clones in recipient marrow, with some emerging earlier in ileum or blood.

Turning to this clone: Its antigen is still unknown.

Some clones are missing from TCRdb's copy, which holds only in-frame ones; the method was immunoSEQ multiplex PCR. The sample has about 50,000 clones; 80% to 95% are singletons. CDR3 length: 15 amino acids. The V gene lost 0 bases and the J gene lost 5 bases, with 15 bases spanning the gap. Germline CDR1 and CDR2: SGHNT and YYREEE (reference sequence). This chain connects TRBV5-4 to TRBJ2-7, with D maybe TRBD2 (6 bases). This receptor was taken from a human donor who was the organ donor for an intestinal transplant. The sample consisted of unstimulated CD4+ T cells sorted from spleen or lymph node cells, taken before transplant. The CDR3 reads CASSLVREKSHEQYF. The CDR3, as DNA: TGTGCCAGCAGCTTGGTTCGGGAGAAATCCCACGAGCAGTACTTC.